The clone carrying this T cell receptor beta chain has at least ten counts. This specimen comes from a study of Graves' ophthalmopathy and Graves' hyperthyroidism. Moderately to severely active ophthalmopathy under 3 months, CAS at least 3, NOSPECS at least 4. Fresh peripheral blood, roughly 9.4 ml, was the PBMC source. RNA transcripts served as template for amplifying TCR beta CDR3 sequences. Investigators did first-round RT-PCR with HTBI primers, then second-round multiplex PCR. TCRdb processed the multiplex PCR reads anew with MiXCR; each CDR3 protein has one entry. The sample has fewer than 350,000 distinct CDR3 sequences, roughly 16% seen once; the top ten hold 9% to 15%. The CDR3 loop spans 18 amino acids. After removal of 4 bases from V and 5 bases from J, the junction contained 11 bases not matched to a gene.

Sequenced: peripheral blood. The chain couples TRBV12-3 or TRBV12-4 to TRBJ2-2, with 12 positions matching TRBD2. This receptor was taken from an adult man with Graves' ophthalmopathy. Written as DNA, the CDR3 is TGTGCCAGCAGTTACCGGTCGACTAGCGGGGGTAGAACCGGGGAGCTGTTTTTT. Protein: CASSYRSTSGGRTGELFF.